This TCR beta chain is from a study of shared clonotypes between healthy human individuals (dated by TCRdb to 2019 to 2021). Turning to the overall study: A couple of women and a few men aged 18 to 49 years were included in the cohort. Between about 0.85 and 9.5 billion PBMCs per donor were obtained by leukapheresis. Libraries were prepared and TCR repertoires were sequenced by different laboratories using diverse techniques, in order to increase sequencing depth and limit assay-specific biases. For each donor, CD4 naive and CD4 memory were each given three plates, CD8 naive was given two plates, and CD8 memory was given one plate. The study deeply sequenced blood TCR repertoires of 5 or 6 healthy adults to estimate repertoire size and the extent of clonotype sharing between individuals.

What the work shows at the level of the full study, not this receptor alone: Compared with non-shared clonotypes, clonotypes shared by all four sorted-subset donors had higher generation probabilities. The small number of donors limited the genetic and exposure-history diversity represented. Sharing across a few donors was observed for about 4.8% of naive CD4, around 3.5% of naive CD8, over 2% of memory CD4, and about 0.39% of memory CD8 clonotypes. Incomplete sequencing was indicated by rarefaction of sorted-subset datasets, despite the large sequencing depth. Pairwise subsampling indicated that sequencing depth was expected to affect the degree of clonotype sharing among donors. Larger estimated clonotype richness was generally found for naive subsets than for memory subsets. Sampling was restricted to blood, and TCR repertoires in tissues likely differ from the TCR repertoires found in blood.

Points on this clone: The clone's antigen remains unknown. No per-base quality is available; no much larger clone lies one base away.

As encoded in the germline V gene, CDR1 is KGHSH while CDR2 is LQKENI. The CDR3 has 17 amino acids, counting the end cysteine and phenylalanine. The only DNA kept is the CDR3, 51 bases in frame from the first base. At the junction V is shortened by 1 base and J by 0 bases, with 10 bases in between. Donors were healthy HIV-negative adults with no recently reported acute infections or vaccinations. Every donor was a Caucasian adult living in Nashville, Tennessee, USA. CD4+ T cells were enriched through magnetic negative selection, after which naive cells were positively selected on CD45RA and the remaining negative fraction served as the memory subset. Blood was collected by leukapheresis, and PBMCs were isolated by Ficoll-Histopaque density gradient centrifugation and then cryopreserved in liquid nitrogen vapor phase. Analytical flow cytometry was used to check the purity and quantity of every magnetically sorted T cell population. From each sorted fraction, genomic DNA was isolated and quantified by UV absorbance on a Nanodrop 2000c.

Using the deep immunoSEQ assay, TCR CDR3 regions were amplified from genomic DNA by multiplex PCR. Genomic DNA extracted from each cell subset was distributed evenly over all wells of several immunoSEQ 96-well plates, and each plate served as one replicate. For sorted subsets, each replicate PCR was loaded with 150 to 250 ng genomic DNA, equivalent to approximately 27,000 T cell genomes. Purified libraries were measured with a Qubit 3.0 fluorometer, size-checked on a Bioanalyzer 2100, and measured again with the KAPA Library Quantification kit. Every immunoSEQ 96-well plate was sequenced on a separate single-read 150-cycle Illumina NextSeq 550 flow cell. Per the original workflow: Because the immunoSEQ output included only junctional sequences and no quality scores, the filtering could not be the same as the filtering used for full-length reads. Sequences were annotated with PyIR, a Python wrapper for IgBLAST v1.9, using IMGT germline references to assign V/J genes and CDR3. Reads were filtered out if the reads had weak V/J assignments (E-value above 1e-6), no CDR3, stop codons, out-of-frame junctions, or ambiguous translated residues. V3J clonotypes were defined as sequences sharing an identical inferred V gene, J gene, and CDR3 amino acid sequence. Percentage overlap between repertoires was calculated by dividing the number of shared unique clonotypes by the size of the smaller repertoire. Three approaches were used to assess repertoire richness: RTK rarefaction, the Chao1 estimator, and Recon v2.1 estimates of unobserved clonotypes. OLGA was used to compute generation probabilities for all TCRbeta clonotypes that the gDNA method yielded from a handful of donors. TCRdb's version of the immuneACCESS table is confined to in-frame rearrangements and falls short of the full clone set. An unresolved V gene accounts for under half of the shortfall where checked; the remainder is of unknown origin. V, J and clone size derive from that table, while D and trimming were established from the DNA sequence. Present in this sample are under 550,000 clones, 90% to 96% of which were seen just once. The ten largest clones add up to approximately 0.06% of the sample.

Material: naive CD4+ T cells sorted from blood. Interpreted using the paper, the cell subset or site label stands for: CD45RA+ positively selected. This TCR derives from a woman in her twenties or thirties in good health. The chain was built from TRBV18 and TRBJ1-6, with TRBD1 tentatively as D gene (5 bases match). The nucleotide sequence is given as TGTGCCAGCTCACCACAGGGACGGAGCTCCTATAATTCACCCCTCCACTTT. It specifies CASSPQGRSSYNSPLHF.